The TCR beta chain under discussion was sequenced for a study of blood T cell repertoires in COVID-19 (TCRdb year 2020). With respect to the entire study: The collaborator samples originated in the United States, Italy and Spain and spanned the acute and convalescent phases of COVID-19. The material from the prospective study consisted of cDNA or gDNA derived from T cells, B-cell-depleted T cells, or PBMCs. The dataset comprised deeply sampled blood TCRbeta repertoires from subjects exposed to, actively infected with, or recovered from COVID-19. The repertoires were released in a freely available public database meant as a resource for research on the immune response to SARS-CoV-2. The samples were drawn from the first 160 participants of the ongoing ImmuneRACE study and from over a thousand subjects provided by 6 global collaborators. A de-identified subject ID, COVID-19 status, age in years and sex were almost always included in the sample metadata. HLA class I and class II types, where available, came from metadata supplied by the sample provider rather than from assay-based typing.

Results the study describes overall, beyond this receptor: Clinical and demographic metadata were provided uncurated, with the amount varying by source and participant.

This clone was counted a single time. The antigen it binds to is not known. One base away there is no much larger clone; base qualities are not given. The germline ends are 13 bases apart after V is trimmed by 7 bases and J by 6 bases. The cysteine opens and the phenylalanine closes a CDR3 of 11 amino acids. Only CDR3 DNA remains: 33 bases, in frame from the first base. The CDR1 and CDR2 encoded by the germline V gene are SQVTM and ANQGSEA. TCRbeta CDR3 regions were amplified from genomic DNA using the immunoSEQ Assay, a bias-controlled multiplex PCR. From the authors' description of their analysis: Nucleated cell counts per sample were estimated from amplification of reference gene primers within the assay. To quantify the absolute abundance of each unique TCRbeta CDR3 rearrangement, sequence reads were collapsed and filtered. For each sample, productive Simpson clonality was calculated by taking the square root of Simpson's diversity index across productive rearrangements. TCRdb holds this immuneACCESS table with in-frame rearrangements only. Some clones are missing; in checked studies, unresolved V genes explain under half, and the rest has no known cause. D and trimming come from the DNA, and the V and J calls and clone size come from that table. The sample contains over 45,000 clones, about 91% of them found a single time. The ten most abundant clones make up more than 3% of the sample.

At one collaborating source in Seattle, patients were enrolled during active infection and were followed longitudinally through the course of disease. The collaborating institutions used their own protocols to collect whole blood in K2EDTA tubes. For TCRbeta analysis, collaborators shipped samples in one of three forms: frozen whole blood, isolated PBMCs, or DNA extracted from either of those sample types. The chain is encoded by TRBV29-1 joined to TRBJ2-7, and the D gene may be TRBD1, 6 bases matching. The sample taken for sequencing was peripheral blood. The source of this sequence is a man aged 35-49 years with COVID-19, enrolled during active disease. The CDR3 sequence is CSAPSQGEQYF. The sequence in DNA is TGCAGCGCCCCATCACAGGGCGAGCAGTACTTC.